The 21 T cell receptor beta chains in this list originate from one sample, sequenced in a study of regulatory T cells in long-lasting Graves disease (dated by TCRdb to the early 2020s). Library prep was done by multiplex PCR. TCRdb records Illumina HiSeq 4000 as the sequencer. CDR3 regions were amplified by Arm-PCR with iRepertoire HTBI primers to construct TCR beta libraries. TCRdb cleaned the public reads at Q25 with fastp, built clones with MiXCR and kept in-frame beta chains. Each entry is one CDR3 protein sequence, shown with its most common DNA and genes. For this sample the table gives about 620,000 distinct CDR3 sequences, of which around 17% were detected only once. The top ten clonotypes cover under 20% of the sample. The time point label for this specimen denotes: newly diagnosed GD, antithyroid drugs for less than 3 months. RNA was extracted from PBMCs in TRIzol for both TCR sequencing and RNA sequencing.

A further study also used this sample, focusing on T cells in Graves' hyperthyroidism and ophthalmopathy.

The material sequenced was peripheral blood mononuclear cells (PBMCs), taken at new diagnosis, from a patient treated with antithyroid drugs. The receptors here all came from a woman aged 25 to 39 with Graves disease. Donor details come from another sample of the same person, matched by shared clones.

As for this clonotype: A much larger clonotype is one base distant, so this may be a read error. V gene TRBV7-2 combines with J gene TRBJ2-7; D gene uncertain. Germline V gene data show CDR1 as SGHTA and CDR2 as FQGNSA. This CDR3 comprises 14 residues. The CDR3 here is CASGLRTTQPEQYF. CDR3 coding DNA: TGTGCCAGCGGCTTAAGAACGACCCAACCAGAGCAGTACTTC.

This clonotype showed up many times. This chain uses TRBV5-1 with TRBJ2-1; 10 positions match TRBD1. Germline V gene data show CDR1 as SGHRS and CDR2 as YFSETQ. The CDR3 is made up of 14 amino acids. With V trimmed by 4 bases and J by 8 bases, 6 bases remained unmatched. CDR3 nucleotide sequence: TGCGCCAGCAGCCAAGGACAGGGGGTCGATGAGCAGTTCTTC. It specifies CASSQGQGVDEQFF.

As DNA, the CDR3 is TGTGCCTGGAGCGATCGAGTTGGAATCACTGAAGCTTTCTTT. Protein: CAWSDRVGITEAFF. The genes are TRBV30 and TRBJ1-1; D uncertain. The V gene lost 3 bases and the J gene lost 4 bases, with 15 bases spanning the gap. The CDR3 extends over 14 amino acids. Germline V gives CDR1 GTSNPN, CDR2 SVGIG (reference sequence).

The rearrangement uses TRBV14 and TRBJ2-1, with TRBD2 matching over 14 bases. The V gene's germline CDR1 is SGHDN and CDR2 FVKESK. The J segment lost 7 bases and the V segment lost 1 base, leaving 3 bases of the junction unmatched. This CDR3 region has 16 residues. CDR3 DNA sequence: TGTGCCAGCAGCCAAGGACTAGCGGGAGGGTTAAATGAGCAGTTCTTC. It codes for CASSQGLAGGLNEQFF.

This clonotype showed up just a few times. The chain couples TRBV20-1 to TRBJ1-2; D gene uncertain. Deletions cut 3 bases from V and 8 bases from J, with 16 bases between. This CDR3 is built from 13 residues. Germline V gene data show CDR1 as DFQATT and CDR2 as SNEGSKA (reference sequence). The chain's CDR3 is CSASFQSFSGYTF. CDR3 nucleotides: TGCAGTGCTAGTTTCCAGTCCTTCTCCGGCTACACCTTC.

In this sample, this clonotype turned up a few times. The V call is TRBV30, the J call TRBJ1-5; D is unresolved. V lost 2 bases to trimming and J lost 11 bases, with 10 bases between them. This CDR3 has 11 amino acids. Germline V lookup: CDR1 GTSNPN, CDR2 SVGIG (reference sequence). The CDR3 region is CAWSFGEAQHF. CDR3 coding DNA: TGTGCCTGGAGTTTTGGGGAGGCCCAGCATTTT.

V is TRBV7-3 and J is TRBJ2-1; 9 positions agree with TRBD1. J was trimmed by 6 bases and V by 5 bases; bases with no gene match: 11. CDR1 and CDR2 from the germline V gene are SGHTA and FQGTGA. This CDR3 contains 16 residues. CDR3 amino acids: CASSPITGTGSNEQFF. In DNA form, the CDR3 reads TGTGCCAGCAGCCCAATAACCGGGACAGGGTCCAATGAGCAGTTCTTC.

In its sample, this clonotype was seen a few times. V usage is TRBV14 and J usage is TRBJ2-3, with 7 nucleotides matching TRBD2. Germline V gene lookup returns CDR1 SGHDN and CDR2 FVKESK. The CDR3 extends over 14 amino acids. With 6 bases clipped from V and 4 bases from J, the junction kept 7 bases outside the gene matches. The CDR3 sequence is CASRRAGASDTQYF. CDR3 DNA: TGTGCCAGCAGAAGGGCGGGAGCGTCAGATACGCAGTATTTT.

This chain connects TRBV7-2 to TRBJ2-3; D is perhaps TRBD1 (6 bases). CDR1 is SGHTA and CDR2 is FQGNSA in the germline V gene. This CDR3 contains 15 residues. V lost 3 bases and J 4 bases, leaving 14 bases between the germline ends. The CDR3 loop is CASSLARGPPDTQYF. The CDR3 nucleotides are TGTGCCAGCAGCTTGGCCAGGGGTCCGCCAGATACGCAGTATTTT.

This sequence joins TRBV5-1 and TRBJ1-1; D may be TRBD1 (6 bases). Trimming took 4 bases from V and 10 from J, leaving 26 bases between them. This CDR3 has 16 residues. The germline V gene encodes CDR1 SGHRS and CDR2 YFSETQ. Here the CDR3 reads CASSTHGQTLPGGAFF. CDR3 coding DNA: TGCGCCAGCAGCACTCATGGACAGACTTTACCCGGGGGAGCTTTCTTT. The full variable domain, rest sourced from reference TRBV5-1 and TRBJ1-1, is KAGVTQTPRYLIKTRGQQVTLSCSPISGHRSVSWYQQTPGQGLQFLFEYFSETQRNKGNFPGRFSGRQFSNSRSEMNVSTLELGDSALYLCASSTHGQTLPGGAFFGQGTRLTVV.

The CDR3 bases are TGTGCCAGCAGGACCTTAAGACAGGGGGGCAATCAGCCCCAGCATTTT. This codes for CASRTLRQGGNQPQHF. The gene calls are TRBV28 and TRBJ1-5, with 9 bases lining up with TRBD1. The CDR3 extends over 16 amino acids. In germline, CDR1 is MDHEN, CDR2 SYDVKM. V dropped 6 bases and J dropped 2; count of bases not matched to a gene: 8.

The sample holds many counts of this clonotype. The rearrangement links TRBV28 to TRBJ2-1; D remains unclear. Per the germline V gene, CDR1 is MDHEN and CDR2 is SYDVKM. This CDR3 spans 13 amino acids. V lost 3 bases, J lost 6 bases, and 9 bases lay in between. CDR3 loop: CASSFNSPNEQFF. DNA for the CDR3: TGTGCCAGCAGTTTTAATAGTCCCAATGAGCAGTTCTTC.

This clonotype was counted ten times or more. CDR3 DNA sequence: TGTGCCATCAAAGAAGCGGCGGGAGTGAACACCGGGGAGCTGTTTTTT. The encoded protein is CAIKEAAGVNTGELFF. This chain connects TRBV10-3 to TRBJ2-2; 7 nucleotides line up with TRBD2. The CDR3 consists of 16 residues. V was clipped by 7 bases and J by 1 base; unmatched bases: 9. Germline CDR1 reads ENHRY; CDR2 reads SYGVKD.

There are a few counts of this clonotype. This could be a read error, since a much larger clone is one nucleotide away. The CDR3 sequence: CASSEGQGPGYGYTF. The CDR3 region has the DNA TGTGCCAGCAGTGAGGGACAGGGGCCCGGCTATGGCTACACCTTC. The genes are TRBV2 and TRBJ1-2; 10 bases agree with TRBD1. The CDR3 contains 15 residues. CDR1 and CDR2 (germline): SNHLY, FYNNEI. V shed 3 bases and J 4 bases; nucleotides not matched to a gene: 5.

A few counts support this clonotype. This rearrangement joins TRBV11-1 to TRBJ2-4; 8 nucleotides align to TRBD1. CDR1 is SGHAT and CDR2 is FQDESV in the germline V gene (reference sequence). Germline trimming cut 4 bases from V and 3 bases from J; bases unmatched to any gene: 5. This CDR3 contains 15 residues. In DNA form, the CDR3 reads TGTGCCAGCAGCTCTCAGGGGGCTGGCAAAAACATTCAGTACTTC. It is translated as CASSSQGAGKNIQYF.

At least ten counts were recorded for this clonotype. This sequence joins TRBV9 and TRBJ2-7; 7 bases align to TRBD2. V lost 1 base, J lost 4 bases, and 8 bases stayed unmatched. This CDR3 has 15 residues. Per the germline V gene, CDR1 is SGDLS and CDR2 is YYNGEE. DNA of the CDR3: TGTGCCAGCAGCGTAATGGGGGGGGGGGATTACGAGCAGTACTTC. Protein: CASSVMGGGDYEQYF.

This chain joins TRBV20-1 and TRBJ1-6, with 7 bases matching TRBD1. Germline loops: CDR1 DFQATT, CDR2 SNEGSKA (reference sequence). The J segment lost 1 base and the V segment lost 5 bases, leaving 11 bases of the junction unmatched. The CDR3 covers 17 residues. This CDR3 is CSASRTYRGSYNSPLHF. The CDR3 nucleotides are TGCAGTGCTTCTCGCACCTACAGGGGTTCCTATAATTCACCCCTCCACTTT.

The sample holds many counts of this clonotype. J is TRBJ2-3 and V is TRBV28; D perhaps matches TRBD1 (6 bases). The CDR3 covers 15 residues. Germline V gene data show CDR1 as MDHEN and CDR2 as SYDVKM. Trimming took off 1 base at V and 4 bases at J, with 12 bases between the two ends. The CDR3 loop reads CASSLSGVVSDTQYF. DNA for the CDR3: TGTGCCAGCAGTTTATCAGGGGTGGTGTCAGATACGCAGTATTTT.

This clonotype was counted at least ten times. This chain uses TRBV2 with TRBJ1-5; TRBD1 might be the D (5 bases). With 3 bases removed from V and 0 bases from J, the gap between germline ends came to 9 bases. The CDR3 runs 15 residues. The germline CDR1 and CDR2 sequences are SNHLY and FYNNEI. This CDR3 is CASSEYRGSNQPQHF. The DNA for the CDR3 is TGTGCCAGCAGTGAGTATAGGGGTAGCAATCAGCCCCAGCATTTT.

J is TRBJ1-2 and V is TRBV27, with D possibly matching TRBD1 (6 bases). The CDR3 length is 14 residues. Deletions cut 7 bases from V and 0 bases from J, with 12 bases between. Germline values: CDR1 MNHEY, CDR2 SMNVEV (reference sequence). The CDR3 is CASTTYRANYGYTF. The CDR3 region has the DNA TGTGCCAGCACAACGTACAGGGCTAACTATGGCTACACCTTC.

This clonotype was seen only a few times. The chain has TRBV7-8 and TRBJ2-3, with 14 positions matching TRBD2. Germline V CDR1 and CDR2: SGHVS, FQNEAQ. The V and J ends lost 5 bases and 6 bases, in that order; junction bases with no gene match: 7. This CDR3 is 16 amino acids long. The CDR3 region has the DNA TGTGCCAGCAGCGTGGGACTAGCGGGAGATCTTGATACGCAGTATTTT. It specifies CASSVGLAGDLDTQYF.